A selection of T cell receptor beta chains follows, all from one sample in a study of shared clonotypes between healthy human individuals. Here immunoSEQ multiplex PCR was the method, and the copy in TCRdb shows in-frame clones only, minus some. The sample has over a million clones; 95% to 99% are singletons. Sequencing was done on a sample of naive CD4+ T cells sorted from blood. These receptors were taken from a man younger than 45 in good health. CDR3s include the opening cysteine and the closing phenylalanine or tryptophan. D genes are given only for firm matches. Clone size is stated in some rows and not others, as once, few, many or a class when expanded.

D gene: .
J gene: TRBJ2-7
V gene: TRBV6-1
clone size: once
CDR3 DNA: TGTGCCAGCATAGCAGGGAGTGGTTCAGGCGAGCAGTACTTC
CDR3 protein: CASIAGSGSGEQYF

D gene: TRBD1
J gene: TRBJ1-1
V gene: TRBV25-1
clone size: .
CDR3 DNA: TGTGCCAGCAGTGACTCGAGACAGGGCGACACTGAAGCTTTCTTT
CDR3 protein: CASSDSRQGDTEAFF

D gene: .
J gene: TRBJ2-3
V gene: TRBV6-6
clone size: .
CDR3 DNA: TGTGCCAGCAGTGGCTCGCGCGATACGCAGTATTTT
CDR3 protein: CASSGSRDTQYF

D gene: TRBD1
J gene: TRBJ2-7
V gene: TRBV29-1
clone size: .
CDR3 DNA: TGCAGCGTTGTACAGGGGGCCTACGAGCAGTACTTC
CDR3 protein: CSVVQGAYEQYF

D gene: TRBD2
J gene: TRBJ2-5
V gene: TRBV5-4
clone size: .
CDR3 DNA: TGTGCCAGCAGAGGGACCCTGACTAGCGGGAGTGGAGAGACCCAGTACTTC
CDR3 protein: CASRGTLTSGSGETQYF

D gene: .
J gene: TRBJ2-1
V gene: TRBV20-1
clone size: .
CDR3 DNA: TGCAGTGCTGGACTTCGGAATGAGCAGTTCTTC
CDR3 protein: CSAGLRNEQFF

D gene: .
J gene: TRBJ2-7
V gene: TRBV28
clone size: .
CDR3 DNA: TGTGCCAGCAGTTTACTAAGACAGAGCTCCTACGAGCAGTACTTC
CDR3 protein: CASSLLRQSSYEQYF

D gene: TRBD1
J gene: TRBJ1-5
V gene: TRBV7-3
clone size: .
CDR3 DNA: TGTGCCAGCAGACCTCACGACAGGGTCGGCAATCAGCCCCAGCATTTT
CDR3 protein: CASRPHDRVGNQPQHF

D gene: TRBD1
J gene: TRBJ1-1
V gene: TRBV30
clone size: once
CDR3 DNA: TGTGCCTGGAGTGTCGGGGACAGTGAAGCTTTCTTT
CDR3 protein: CAWSVGDSEAFF

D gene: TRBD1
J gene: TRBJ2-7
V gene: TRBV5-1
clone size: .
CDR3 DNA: TGCGCCAGCAGCCCGGGGACAGTTTCCTACGAGCAGTACTTC
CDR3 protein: CASSPGTVSYEQYF

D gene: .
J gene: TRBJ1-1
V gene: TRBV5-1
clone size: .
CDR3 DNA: TGCGCCAGCAGCCCGGGACCGGGGGGCGCTGAAGCTTTCTTT
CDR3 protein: CASSPGPGGAEAFF

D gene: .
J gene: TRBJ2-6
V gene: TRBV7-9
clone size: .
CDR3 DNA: TGTGCCAGCAGCCAAAAGCGCCGGGCTTCCTCTGGGGCCAACGTCCTGACTTTC
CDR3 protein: CASSQKRRASSGANVLTF

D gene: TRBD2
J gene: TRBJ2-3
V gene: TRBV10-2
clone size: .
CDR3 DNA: TGCGCCAGCTTGCGGGCGGGAGGGCCCCAGGCAGATACGCAGTATTTT
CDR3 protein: CASLRAGGPQADTQYF

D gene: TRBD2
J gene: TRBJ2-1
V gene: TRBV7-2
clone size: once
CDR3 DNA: TGTGCCAGCAGCCCGGGACTAGCGGACTACAATGAGCAGTTCTTC
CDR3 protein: CASSPGLADYNEQFF

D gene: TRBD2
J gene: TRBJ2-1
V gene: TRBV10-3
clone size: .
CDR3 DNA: TGTGCCATCAGTGCCCGGGAGGGCGGGGATGAGCAGTTCTTC
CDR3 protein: CAISAREGGDEQFF

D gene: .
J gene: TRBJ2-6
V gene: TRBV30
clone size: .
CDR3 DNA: TGTGCCTGGAGTGTATCAGGAGGGGGCGCTGGGGCCAACGTCCTGACTTTC
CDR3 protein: CAWSVSGGGAGANVLTF

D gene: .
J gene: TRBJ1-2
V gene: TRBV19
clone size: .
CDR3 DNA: TGTGCCAGTAGTATTTCGACGACAGTAAGCTATGGCTACACCTTC
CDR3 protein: CASSISTTVSYGYTF

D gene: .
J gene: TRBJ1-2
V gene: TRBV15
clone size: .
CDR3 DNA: TGTGCCACCAGCAGAGATGTTCGGGCAGCAAATGGCTACACCTTC
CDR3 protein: CATSRDVRAANGYTF

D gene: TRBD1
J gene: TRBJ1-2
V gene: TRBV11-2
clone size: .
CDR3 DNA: TGTGCCAGCAGCCCAATGGGGACAGGGGCCTATGGCTACACCTTC
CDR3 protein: CASSPMGTGAYGYTF

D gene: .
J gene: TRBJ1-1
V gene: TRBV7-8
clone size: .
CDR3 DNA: TGTGCCAGCAGCCCACTTGGGGCGAACACTGAAGCTTTCTTT
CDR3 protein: CASSPLGANTEAFF

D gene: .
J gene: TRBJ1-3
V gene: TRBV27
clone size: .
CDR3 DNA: TGTGCCAGCAGTTCTTCCATATCCCCAGGAAACACCATATATTTT
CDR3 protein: CASSSSISPGNTIYF

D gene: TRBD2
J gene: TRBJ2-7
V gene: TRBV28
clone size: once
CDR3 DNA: TGTGCCAGCAGTTCCCCGGCGAGCGGGACCCCGGGGGACGAGCAGTACTTC
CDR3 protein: CASSSPASGTPGDEQYF

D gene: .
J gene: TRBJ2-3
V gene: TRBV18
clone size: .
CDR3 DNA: TGTGCCAGCTCACCAGGAAGGGGAGATACGCAGTATTTT
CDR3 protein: CASSPGRGDTQYF

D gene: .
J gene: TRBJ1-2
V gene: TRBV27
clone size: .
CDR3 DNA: TGTGCCAGCAAGTCAGGCCCGGCCGGCTATGGCTACACCTTC
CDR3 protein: CASKSGPAGYGYTF

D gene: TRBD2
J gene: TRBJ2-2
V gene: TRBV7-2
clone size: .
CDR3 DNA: TGTGCCAGCAGCTTAAGCGGGACGGCGAACACCGGGGAGCTGTTTTTT
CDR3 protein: CASSLSGTANTGELFF